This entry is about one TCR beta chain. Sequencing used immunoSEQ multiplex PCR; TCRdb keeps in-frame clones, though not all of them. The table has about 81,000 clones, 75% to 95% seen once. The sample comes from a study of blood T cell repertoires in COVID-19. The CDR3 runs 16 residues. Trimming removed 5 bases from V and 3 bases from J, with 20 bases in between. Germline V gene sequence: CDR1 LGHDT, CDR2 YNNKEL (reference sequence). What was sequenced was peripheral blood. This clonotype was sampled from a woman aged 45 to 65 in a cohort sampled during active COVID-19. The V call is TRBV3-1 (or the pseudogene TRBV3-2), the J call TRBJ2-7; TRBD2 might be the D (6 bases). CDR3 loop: CASSRPHGKEGYEQYF. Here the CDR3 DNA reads TGTGCCAGCAGCAGACCCCACGGGAAGGAGGGCTACGAGCAGTACTTC.